This T cell receptor beta chain was retrieved from a study of T cells after yellow fever vaccination. Across the study: Any fraction with a low cell number was prepared using SMART-Seq v4 Ultra Low Input.

TCRdb analysed the 5' RACE reads with MiXCR anew, one entry per CDR3 protein. The repertoire holds a few hundred thousand distinct CDR3 sequences, with around a tenth as singletons. J was trimmed by 3 bases and V by 4 bases; bases with no gene match: 5. The CDR3 is 14 amino acids. Germline-derived CDR1 and CDR2 are SGHDT and YYEEEE. Notes on this clonotype: What it binds is unknown.

Study-wide findings and caveats: Clones from primary vaccination mostly reappeared after the booster (about 97% CD4, about 85% CD8). It was the secondary response that reached its peak faster, day 5 versus 15, but it was weaker. Researchers cautioned that FACS-sorted repertoires could harbor abundant clonotypes contaminating from the bulk population.

The sequence was collected from a man younger than 35 who received the YFV17D yellow fever vaccine. Sequences were derived from PBMCs, sampled on the day of the first yellow fever vaccination. The chain carries TRBV5-6 and TRBJ1-2; 8 nucleotides agree with TRBD1. In nucleotides, the CDR3 is TGTGCCAGCAGCCAACGGACAGGGCACTATGGCTACACCTTC. Amino acids: CASSQRTGHYGYTF. The full variable domain, rest sourced from reference TRBV5-6 and TRBJ1-2, is DAGVTQSPTHLIKTRGQQVTLRCSPKSGHDTVSWYQQALGQGPQFIFQYYEEEERQRGNFPDRFSGHQFPNYSSELNVNALLLGDSALYLCASSQRTGHYGYTFGSGTRLTVV.